The T cell receptor beta chain described here comes from a study of cytomegalovirus exposure and HLA in healthy donors. Regarding the study as a whole: First-cohort TCR clusters tended to co-occur in the 120 or so validation repertoires, a later analysis found.

Profiled with immunoSEQ multiplex PCR; TCRdb holds only in-frame clones, not every one. Among around 86,000 clones, under 95% were seen once, and the ten largest hold around 1.2%. Points on this clone: Its antigen is not known.

V lost 4 bases, J lost 5 bases, and 13 bases stayed unmatched. The CDR3 length is 17 residues. Germline V lookup: CDR1 SGHKS, CDR2 YYEKEE (reference sequence). The sample comprised PBMCs. This receptor was obtained from a woman younger than 45 in good health and CMV-seropositive. The genes are TRBV5-5 and TRBJ2-1; 9 bases fit TRBD1. CDR3 amino acids: CASSPRAKDRGNNEQFF. The CDR3 nucleotides are TGTGCCAGCAGCCCCCGGGCCAAGGACAGGGGTAACAATGAGCAGTTCTTC.